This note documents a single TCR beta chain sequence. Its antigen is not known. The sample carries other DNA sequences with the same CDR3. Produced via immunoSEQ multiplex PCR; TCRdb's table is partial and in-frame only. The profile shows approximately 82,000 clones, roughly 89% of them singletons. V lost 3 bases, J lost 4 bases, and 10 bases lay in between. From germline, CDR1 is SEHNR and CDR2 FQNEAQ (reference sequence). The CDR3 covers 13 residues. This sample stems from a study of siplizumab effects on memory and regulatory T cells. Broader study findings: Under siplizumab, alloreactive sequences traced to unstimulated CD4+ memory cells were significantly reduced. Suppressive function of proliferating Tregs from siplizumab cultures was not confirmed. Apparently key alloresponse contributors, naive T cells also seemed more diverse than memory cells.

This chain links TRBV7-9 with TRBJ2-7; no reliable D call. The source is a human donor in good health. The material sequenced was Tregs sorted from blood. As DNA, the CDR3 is TGTGCCAGCAGCTTTTCGGTAGGGTACGAGCAGTACTTC. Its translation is CASSFSVGYEQYF.